This T cell receptor beta chain was observed in a study of HIV-infected children after antiretroviral therapy interruption. As for the study in general: Children were on planned treatment interruption or continuous treatment. Interruption-arm sampling covered weeks 0, 12, interruption end (24 or 48), and about 3 years post-study. The study, taken as a whole, reports: The Gini coefficient of naive CD4+ repertoires rose, returning to baseline by 3 years.

Germline assignment: CDR1 KGHSH and CDR2 LQKENI. Trimming left V 8 bases short and J 2 bases short, with 16 bases between. The CDR3 runs 14 residues. This clonotype was recorded at least ten times. Its specificity is unknown. Unique molecular identifiers were included in an RNA-based 3' RACE TCR library. TCRdb redid the calling of the 3' RACE reads with MiXCR, one entry per CDR3 protein. The sample lists about 89,000 distinct CDR3 sequences; about 7% were seen once. The treatment here: PENTA 11 planned treatment interruption arm or continuous ART arm. Only samples with at least 5 million viable PBMCs qualified.

This TCR was recovered from a pool of human donors with HIV. The starting material was CD45RA+ CD4+ T cells from PBMCs, pooled from several time points, obtained from a donor given antiretroviral therapy, either interrupted or continuous. Stated subset: naive CD4+ CD45RA+ CD45RO- T cells. The chain links TRBV18 to TRBJ2-7; no clear D gene. DNA of the CDR3: TGTGCCAGCCTCCTCGAGGCCAGCGCCTACGAGCAGTACTTC. This encodes CASLLEASAYEQYF. The full variable domain, in which reference TRBV18 and TRBJ2-7 provide the parts outside the CDR3, is NAGVMQNPRHLVRRRGQEARLRCSPMKGHSHVYWYRQLPEEGLKFMVYLQKENIIDESGMPKERFSAEFPKEGPSILRIQQVVRGDSAAYFCASLLEASAYEQYFGPGTRLTVT.